This entry lists 5 T cell receptor beta chains sequenced from one sample in a study of control samples from healthy donors and cancer patients. The protocol was immunoSEQ multiplex PCR, while the TCRdb copy is restricted to in-frame clones and leaves out a portion. The sample includes roughly 130,000 clones, 85% to 95% of them seen just once. Material for sequencing was blood. These receptor sequences come from a man aged 18 to 29 in good health.

The gene calls are TRBV19 and TRBJ1-2; TRBD1 matches at 9 bases. Germline V CDR1 and CDR2: LNHDA, SQIVND (reference sequence). The CDR3 length is 14 residues. The V segment lost 4 bases and the J segment 4 bases; nucleotides outside the gene matches: 4. The chain's CDR3 is CASSTQTGGYGYTF. In DNA form, the CDR3 reads TGTGCCAGTAGTACTCAGACAGGGGGCTATGGCTACACCTTC.

J is TRBJ1-2 and V is TRBV2; a possible D gene is TRBD1 (5 bases). V dropped 3 bases and J dropped 13 bases, with 18 bases sitting between them. The CDR3 has 13 amino acids. Germline values: CDR1 SNHLY, CDR2 FYNNEI. For the CDR3, the DNA is TGTGCCAGCAGTGATCAGGGCAACACACGAACCACCTTC. This codes for CASSDQGNTRTTF.

The rearrangement links TRBV6-6 to TRBJ1-6, with D hard to call. The CDR3 has 15 residues. Trimming shortened V by 0 bases and J by 5 bases, and 8 bases separated the two germline ends. Germline CDR1 reads MNHNY; CDR2 reads SVGAGI (reference sequence). CDR3: CASSYSVADNSPLHF. The DNA of the CDR3 is TGTGCCAGCAGTTACTCTGTAGCCGATAATTCACCCCTCCACTTT.

The chain recombines TRBV7-9 with TRBJ2-1, with D possibly TRBD1 on 5 matching bases. V was trimmed by 3 bases and J by 8 bases, leaving 11 bases between them. Germline V gene sequence: CDR1 SEHNR, CDR2 FQNEAQ (reference sequence). This CDR3 is built from 13 residues. CDR3 amino acids: CASSFGQGDEQFF. In DNA form, the CDR3 reads TGTGCCAGCAGCTTTGGGCAGGGCGATGAGCAGTTCTTC.

V gene TRBV29-1 combines with J gene TRBJ2-7; no clear D gene. Trimming took off 4 bases at V and 2 bases at J, with 9 bases between the two ends. The CDR3 extends over 12 amino acids. Germline V lookup: CDR1 SQVTM, CDR2 ANQGSEA. The DNA for the CDR3 is TGCAGCGTTGTTGGGGTAACCTACGAGCAGTACTTC. Translating it yields CSVVGVTYEQYF.